This T cell receptor (beta chain) was retrieved from a study of beta chain features in type 1 diabetes. The isolated RNA, all of it, was reverse transcribed, so expressed TCRB transcripts were what got sequenced. Produced via immunoSEQ multiplex PCR; TCRdb's table is partial and in-frame only. The sample lists about 230,000 clones, over 9.5% occurring once. This clone was counted a few times. This CDR3 is 15 amino acids long. Trimming at V came to 0 bases and at J to 4 bases, leaving 2 bases not matched to a gene. Germline V gene data show CDR1 as SNHLY and CDR2 as FYNNEI. The V gene is TRBV2, the J gene TRBJ2-1; 8 nucleotides agree with TRBD2. The clonotype was recovered from a young woman in good health. The source material was naive CD4+ T cells from blood. CDR3 protein: CASSEARGGYNEQFF. CDR3 coding DNA: TGTGCCAGCAGTGAAGCCCGGGGGGGGTACAATGAGCAGTTCTTC.